This TCR beta chain stems from a study of T cells after yellow fever vaccination. On the study more broadly: Fractions of low cell number were prepared using SMART-Seq v4 Ultra Low Input.

Concerning this clonotype itself: The target antigen is unknown.

Study results and limitations: The booster saw the reappearance of most primary-vaccination clones (roughly 95% CD4, around 88% CD8). When the response was secondary, it was weaker but reached its peak faster, day 5 versus 15.

TCR cDNA, made by 5'RACE template switching, carried an added universal primer site and UMIs. TCRdb re-derived calls from the 5' RACE reads in MiXCR, one entry per CDR3 protein. The sample includes some 400,000 distinct CDR3 sequences, over 5% seen only once; the top ten take 15%. Germline V lookup: CDR1 LNHDA, CDR2 SQIVND (reference sequence). V was clipped by 4 bases and J by 8 bases, with 12 bases between them. The length of the CDR3 is 13 residues. This TCR derives from a man aged 25-45 years who received the YFV17D yellow fever vaccine. Sequences were derived from PBMCs, sampled 5 days after the yellow fever booster vaccination. The chain joins TRBV19 to TRBJ1-5; D is ambiguous. CDR3 nucleotides: TGTGCCAGTAGTAACACAGCCTCGAAGCCCCAGCATTTT. It encodes CASSNTASKPQHF.